The rows below give T cell receptor beta chains drawn from one sample of a study of blood T cell repertoires in COVID-19. Only in-frame clones appear in the TCRdb table, and some are missing; sequencing was by immunoSEQ multiplex PCR. Among some 160,000 clones listed, 80% were seen once. The sequenced sample was PBMCs or T cells enriched from blood (not recorded which). These receptors came from a woman between 55 and 75 years old who had recovered from COVID-19. Each CDR3 is given with its conserved first and last residue. D genes are given only for firm matches. The size field is filled for only some rows; it gives once, few, many or a size class.

J | D | V | size | DNA | CDR3
TRBJ1-1 | TRBD1 | TRBV7-6 | . | TGTGCCAGCAGCCAAAAGAACCTGTATGGGACAGCGAACACTGAAGCTTTCTTT | CASSQKNLYGTANTEAFF
TRBJ2-1 | . | TRBV10-3 | . | TGTGCCATCAATGGGAACCGGGACTCCTCCTACAATGAGCAGTTCTTC | CAINGNRDSSYNEQFF
TRBJ1-5 | . | TRBV24-1 | . | TGTGCCACCAGCGGGGGTAGCAATCAGCCCCAGCATTTT | CATSGGSNQPQHF
TRBJ1-1 | . | TRBV29-1 | . | TGCAGCGTCGTTATACTGGCTGAAGCTTTCTTT | CSVVILAEAFF
TRBJ1-1 | . | TRBV19 | . | TGTGCCAGTAGTATCATGGGTAGCGGATCTGAAGCTTTCTTT | CASSIMGSGSEAFF
TRBJ1-1 | TRBD1 | TRBV15 | . | TGTGCCACCAGCCTAGGGACAGGAGATAACACTGAAGCTTTCTTT | CATSLGTGDNTEAFF
TRBJ2-7 | TRBD2 | TRBV19 | . | TGTGCCAGTAGTATAGCACCTAGCGGTACCTACGAGCAGTACTTC | CASSIAPSGTYEQYF
TRBJ1-6 | . | TRBV5-1 | . | TGCGCCAGCAGCTTGGAGGGGCTGTGGAATTCACCCCTCCACTTT | CASSLEGLWNSPLHF
TRBJ1-1 | TRBD1 | TRBV19 | . | TGTGCCAGTTCATTTTTTGGACAGGCGAACACTGAAGCTTTCTTT | CASSFFGQANTEAFF
TRBJ1-1 | TRBD1 | TRBV27 | . | TGTGCCAGGGGGGACAGTATGAACACTGAAGCTTTCTTT | CARGDSMNTEAFF
TRBJ1-2 | . | TRBV7-6 | . | TGTGCCAGCAGCCCGGACGACAGCTATGGCTACACCTTC | CASSPDDSYGYTF
TRBJ2-2 | . | TRBV5-8 | . | TGTGCCAGCAACCAGGGGTGGAGCACCGGGGAGCTGTTTTTT | CASNQGWSTGELFF
TRBJ2-7 | TRBD1 | TRBV5-6 | few | TGTGCCAGCAGCAACGGACAGGGGAGGCACGAGCAGTACTTC | CASSNGQGRHEQYF
TRBJ2-1 | TRBD2 | TRBV11-2 | . | TGTGCCAGCAGTCCTGTCCTAGCGGGGGGACATACTTCCTACAATGAGCAGTTCTTC | CASSPVLAGGHTSYNEQFF
TRBJ2-1 | TRBD1 | TRBV7-3 | . | TGTGCCAGCAGCTTAAGGCCTCCTGACAGGGACCCTTGGAATGAGCAGTTCTTC | CASSLRPPDRDPWNEQFF
TRBJ2-5 | TRBD1 | TRBV5-5 | . | TGTGCCAGCAGCTTTTATACAGGGGGTAGAGAGACCCAGTACTTC | CASSFYTGGRETQYF
TRBJ1-1 | . | TRBV29-1 | . | TGCAGCGTTGACTTAAAGCTGGACAGTTTGAACACTGAAGCTTTCTTT | CSVDLKLDSLNTEAFF
TRBJ1-6 | . | TRBV3-1/TRBV3-2 | few | TGTGCCAGCAGCCGCGGCGAGGGAAATTCACCCCTCCACTTT | CASSRGEGNSPLHF
TRBJ2-5 | . | TRBV4-1 | . | TGCGCCAGCAGCCAAGAACCCGACAGTGCAGAGACCCAGTACTTC | CASSQEPDSAETQYF
TRBJ1-2 | . | TRBV5-1 | . | TGCGCCAGCAGCTTAGGGGAATTTAGGGGCTACACCTTC | CASSLGEFRGYTF
TRBJ2-6 | . | TRBV10-3 | . | TGTGCCATCAGCGCCGGGTCCGACGGGGTCAACGTCCTGACTTTC | CAISAGSDGVNVLTF
TRBJ2-3 | . | TRBV5-1 | . | TGCGCCAGCAGCGGGGGGACTCAGAGGTCTACAGATACGCAGTATTTT | CASSGGTQRSTDTQYF